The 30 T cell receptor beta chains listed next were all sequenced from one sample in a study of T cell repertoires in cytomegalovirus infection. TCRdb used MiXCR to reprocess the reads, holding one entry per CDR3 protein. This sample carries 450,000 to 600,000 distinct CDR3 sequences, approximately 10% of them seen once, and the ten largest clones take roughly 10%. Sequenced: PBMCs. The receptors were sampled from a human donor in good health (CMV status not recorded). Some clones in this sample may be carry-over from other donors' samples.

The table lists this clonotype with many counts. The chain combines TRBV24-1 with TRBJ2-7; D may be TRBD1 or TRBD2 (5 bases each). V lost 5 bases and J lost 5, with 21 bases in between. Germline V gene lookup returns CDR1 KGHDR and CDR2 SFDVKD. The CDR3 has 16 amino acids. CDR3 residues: CATSGLRVGDLDEQYF. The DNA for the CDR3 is TGTGCCACCAGTGGTCTCAGGGTAGGGGACCTGGACGAGCAGTACTTC.

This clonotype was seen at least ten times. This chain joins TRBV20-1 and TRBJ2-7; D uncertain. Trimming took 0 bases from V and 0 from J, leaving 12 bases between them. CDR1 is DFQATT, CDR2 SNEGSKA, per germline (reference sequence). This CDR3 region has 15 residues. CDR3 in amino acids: CSAREGYRSSYEQYF. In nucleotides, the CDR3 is TGCAGTGCTAGAGAGGGGTACCGGAGCTCCTACGAGCAGTACTTC.

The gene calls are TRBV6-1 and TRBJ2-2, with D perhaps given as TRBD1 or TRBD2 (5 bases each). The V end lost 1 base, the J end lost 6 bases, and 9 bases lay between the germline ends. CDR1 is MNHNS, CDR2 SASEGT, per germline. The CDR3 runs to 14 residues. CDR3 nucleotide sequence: TGTGCCAGCAGTGAAGGGGGGACGTCCGGGGAGCTGTTTTTT. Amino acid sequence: CASSEGGTSGELFF.

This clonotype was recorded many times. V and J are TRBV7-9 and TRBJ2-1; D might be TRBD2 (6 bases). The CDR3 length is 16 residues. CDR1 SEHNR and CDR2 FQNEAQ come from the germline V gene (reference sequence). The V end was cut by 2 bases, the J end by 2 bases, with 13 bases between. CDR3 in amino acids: CASSLLGGPTYNEQFF. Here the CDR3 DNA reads TGTGCCAGCAGCTTATTGGGGGGTCCCACCTACAATGAGCAGTTCTTC.

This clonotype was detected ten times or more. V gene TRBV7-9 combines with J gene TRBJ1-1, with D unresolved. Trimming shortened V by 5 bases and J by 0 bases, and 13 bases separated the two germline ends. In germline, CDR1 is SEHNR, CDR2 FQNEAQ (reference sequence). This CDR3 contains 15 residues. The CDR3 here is CASSAPGNMNTEAFF. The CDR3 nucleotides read TGTGCCAGCAGCGCACCGGGAAACATGAACACTGAAGCTTTCTTT.

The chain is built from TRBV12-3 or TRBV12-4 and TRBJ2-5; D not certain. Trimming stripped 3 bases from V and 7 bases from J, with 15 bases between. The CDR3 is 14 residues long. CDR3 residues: CASSLMGLQVTQYF. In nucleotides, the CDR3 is TGTGCCAGCAGTTTGATGGGTTTGCAGGTGACCCAGTACTTC.

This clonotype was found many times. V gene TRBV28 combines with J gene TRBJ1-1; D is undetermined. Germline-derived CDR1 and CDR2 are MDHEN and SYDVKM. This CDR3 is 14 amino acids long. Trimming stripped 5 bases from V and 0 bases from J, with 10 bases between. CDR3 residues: CASSLLGLNTEAFF. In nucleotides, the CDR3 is TGTGCCAGCAGTCTCCTGGGATTGAACACTGAAGCTTTCTTT.

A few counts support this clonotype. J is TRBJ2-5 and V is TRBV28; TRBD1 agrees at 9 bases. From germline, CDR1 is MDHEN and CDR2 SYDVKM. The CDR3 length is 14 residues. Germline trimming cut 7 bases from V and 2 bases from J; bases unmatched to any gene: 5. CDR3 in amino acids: CASKETGGQETQYF. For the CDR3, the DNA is TGTGCCAGCAAGGAGACAGGGGGGCAAGAGACCCAGTACTTC.

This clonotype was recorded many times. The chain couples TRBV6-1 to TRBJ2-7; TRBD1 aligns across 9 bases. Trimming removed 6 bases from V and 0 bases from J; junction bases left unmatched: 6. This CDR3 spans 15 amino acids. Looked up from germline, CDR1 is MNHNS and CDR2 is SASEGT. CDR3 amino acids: CASRFRDRASYEQYF. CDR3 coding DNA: TGTGCCAGCAGATTCCGGGACAGGGCCTCCTACGAGCAGTACTTC.

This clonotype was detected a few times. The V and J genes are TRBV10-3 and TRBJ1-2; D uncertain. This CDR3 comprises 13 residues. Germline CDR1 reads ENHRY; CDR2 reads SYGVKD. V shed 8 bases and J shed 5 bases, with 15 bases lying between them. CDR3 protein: CAISPQEGYGYTF. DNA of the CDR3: TGTGCCATCTCCCCCCAAGAAGGGTATGGCTACACCTTC.

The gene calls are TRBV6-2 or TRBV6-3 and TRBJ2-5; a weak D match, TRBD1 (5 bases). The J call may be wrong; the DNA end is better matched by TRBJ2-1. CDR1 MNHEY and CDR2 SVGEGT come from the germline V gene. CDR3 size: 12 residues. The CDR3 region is CASSLREETQFF. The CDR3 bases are TGTGCCAGCAGTCTCAGGGAAGAGACCCAGTTCTTC.

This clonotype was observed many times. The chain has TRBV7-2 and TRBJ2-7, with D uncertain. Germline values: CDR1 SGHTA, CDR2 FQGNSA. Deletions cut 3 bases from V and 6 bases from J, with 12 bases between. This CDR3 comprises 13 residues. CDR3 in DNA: TGTGCCAGCAGCTTCCTAGTACCCCCCGAGCAGTACTTC. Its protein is CASSFLVPPEQYF.

CDR3 in amino acids: CASSGFREQYF. The CDR3 DNA sequence: TGTGCCAGCAGTGGGTTTAGAGAGCAGTACTTC. The chain joins TRBV2 to TRBJ2-7; D unclear. The CDR3 has 11 amino acids. Trimming shortened V by 4 bases and J by 7 bases, and 8 bases separated the two germline ends. The germline CDR1 and CDR2 sequences are SNHLY and FYNNEI.

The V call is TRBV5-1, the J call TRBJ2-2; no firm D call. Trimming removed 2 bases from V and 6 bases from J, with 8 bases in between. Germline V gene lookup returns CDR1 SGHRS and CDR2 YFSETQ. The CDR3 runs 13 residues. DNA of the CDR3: TGCGCCAGCAGCTTACCTACGGCCGGGGAGCTGTTTTTT. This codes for CASSLPTAGELFF.

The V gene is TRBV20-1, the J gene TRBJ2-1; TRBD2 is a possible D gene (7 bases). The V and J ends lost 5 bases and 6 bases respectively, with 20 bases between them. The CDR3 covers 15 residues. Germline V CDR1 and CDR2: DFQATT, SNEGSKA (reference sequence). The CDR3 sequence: CSAVHRGGGSNEQFF. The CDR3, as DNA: TGCAGTGCTGTGCATCGAGGGGGGGGTAGCAATGAGCAGTTCTTC.

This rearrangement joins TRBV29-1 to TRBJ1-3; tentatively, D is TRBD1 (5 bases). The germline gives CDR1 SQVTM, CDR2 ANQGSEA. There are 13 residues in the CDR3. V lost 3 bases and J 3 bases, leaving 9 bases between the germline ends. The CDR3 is CSVELRGGNTIYF. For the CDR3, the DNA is TGCAGCGTTGAGTTGAGGGGTGGAAACACCATATATTTT.

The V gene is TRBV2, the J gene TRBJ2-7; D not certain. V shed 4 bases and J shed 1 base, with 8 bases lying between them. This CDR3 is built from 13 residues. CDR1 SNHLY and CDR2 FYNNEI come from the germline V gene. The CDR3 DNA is TGTGCCAGCAGTGGCCACAGATCCTACGAGCAGTACTTC. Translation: CASSGHRSYEQYF.

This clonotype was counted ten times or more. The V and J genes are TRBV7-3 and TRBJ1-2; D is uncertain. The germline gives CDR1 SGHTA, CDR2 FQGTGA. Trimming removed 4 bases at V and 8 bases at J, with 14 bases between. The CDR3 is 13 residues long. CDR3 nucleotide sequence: TGTGCCAGCAGCTCCTCATGGTTCAGGGGCTACACCTTC. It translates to CASSSSWFRGYTF.

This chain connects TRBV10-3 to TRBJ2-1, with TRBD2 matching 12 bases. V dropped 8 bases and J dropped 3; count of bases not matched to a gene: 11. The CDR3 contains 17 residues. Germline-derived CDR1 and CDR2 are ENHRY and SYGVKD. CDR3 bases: TGTGCCATCCACCCTACTAGCGGGAGGTACTACTACAATGAGCAGTTCTTC. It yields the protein CAIHPTSGRYYYNEQFF.

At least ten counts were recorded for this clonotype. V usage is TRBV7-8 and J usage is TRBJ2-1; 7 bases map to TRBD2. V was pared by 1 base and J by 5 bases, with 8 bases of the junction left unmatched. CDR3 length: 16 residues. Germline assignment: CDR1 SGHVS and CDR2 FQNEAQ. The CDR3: CASSLGRERPNNEQFF. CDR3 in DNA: TGTGCCAGCAGCTTAGGGCGGGAGCGTCCTAACAATGAGCAGTTCTTC. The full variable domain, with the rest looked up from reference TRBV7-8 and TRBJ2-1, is GAGVSQSPRYKVAKRGQDVALRCDPISGHVSLFWYQQALGQGPEFLTYFQNEAQLDKSGLPSDRFFAERPEGSVSTLKIQRTQQEDSAVYLCASSLGRERPNNEQFFGPGTRLTVL.

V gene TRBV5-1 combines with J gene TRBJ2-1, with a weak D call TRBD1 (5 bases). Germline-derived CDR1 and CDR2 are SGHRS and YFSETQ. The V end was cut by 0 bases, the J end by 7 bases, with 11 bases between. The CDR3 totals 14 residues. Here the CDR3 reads CASSLAYGQNEQFF. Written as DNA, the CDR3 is TGCGCCAGCAGCTTGGCCTACGGACAAAATGAGCAGTTCTTC.

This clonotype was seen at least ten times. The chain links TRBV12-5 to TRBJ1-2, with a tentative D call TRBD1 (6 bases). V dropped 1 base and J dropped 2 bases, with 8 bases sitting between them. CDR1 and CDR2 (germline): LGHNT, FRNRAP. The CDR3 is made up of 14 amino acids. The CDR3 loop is CASGLEDRNYGYTF. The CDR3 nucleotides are TGTGCTAGTGGTTTGGAGGACAGAAACTATGGCTACACCTTC.

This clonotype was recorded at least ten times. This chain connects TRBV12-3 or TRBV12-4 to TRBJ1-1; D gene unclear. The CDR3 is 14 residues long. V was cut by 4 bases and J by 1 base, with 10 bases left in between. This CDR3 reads CASSYGRKNTEAFF. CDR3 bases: TGTGCCAGCAGTTACGGTAGGAAGAACACTGAAGCTTTCTTT.

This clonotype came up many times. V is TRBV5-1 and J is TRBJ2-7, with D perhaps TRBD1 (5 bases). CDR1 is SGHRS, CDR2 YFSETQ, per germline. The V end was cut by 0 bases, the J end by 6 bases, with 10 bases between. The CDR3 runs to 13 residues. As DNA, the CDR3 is TGCGCCAGCAGCTTGGGGACACTGCTCGAGCAGTACTTC. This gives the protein CASSLGTLLEQYF.

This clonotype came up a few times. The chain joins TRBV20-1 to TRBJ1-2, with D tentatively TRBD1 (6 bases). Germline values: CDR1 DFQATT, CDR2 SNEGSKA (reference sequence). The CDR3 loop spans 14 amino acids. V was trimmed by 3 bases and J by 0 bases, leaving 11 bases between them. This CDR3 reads CSARDSGANYGYTF. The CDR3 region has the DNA TGCAGTGCTAGGGACAGTGGAGCTAACTATGGCTACACCTTC.

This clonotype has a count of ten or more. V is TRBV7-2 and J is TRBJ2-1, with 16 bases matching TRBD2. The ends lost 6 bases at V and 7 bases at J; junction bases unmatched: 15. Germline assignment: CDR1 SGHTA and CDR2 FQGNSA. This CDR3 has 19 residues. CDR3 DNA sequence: TGTGCCAGCAGTCCGACCGGGACTAGCGGGAGGGCCGGAGTGAATGAGCAGTTCTTC. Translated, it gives CASSPTGTSGRAGVNEQFF.

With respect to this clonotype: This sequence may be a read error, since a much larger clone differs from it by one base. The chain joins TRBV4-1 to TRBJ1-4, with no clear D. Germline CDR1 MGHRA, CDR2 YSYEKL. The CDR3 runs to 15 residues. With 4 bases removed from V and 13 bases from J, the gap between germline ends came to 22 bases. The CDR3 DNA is TGCGCCAGCAGCCCCCTCCTAGCGTGGGTCGGACGACTGTTTTTT. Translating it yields CASSPLLAWVGRLFF.

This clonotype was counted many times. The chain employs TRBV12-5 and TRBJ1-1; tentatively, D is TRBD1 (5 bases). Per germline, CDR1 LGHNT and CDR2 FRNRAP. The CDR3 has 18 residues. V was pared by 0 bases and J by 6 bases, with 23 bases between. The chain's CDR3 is CASGLVIRVGGAAPEAFF. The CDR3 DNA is TGTGCTAGTGGTTTGGTTATTCGCGTCGGGGGTGCCGCCCCTGAAGCTTTCTTT.

The CDR3 DNA reads as TGCGCCAGCAGCTTAGCGGGCCCAAGCTCGGAGACCCAGTACTTC. Translating it yields CASSLAGPSSETQYF. The chain recombines TRBV5-1 with TRBJ2-5, with a tentative D call TRBD2 (6 bases). Looked up from germline, CDR1 is SGHRS and CDR2 is YFSETQ. The CDR3 length is 15 residues. V lost 2 bases, J lost 5 bases, and 16 bases lay in between.

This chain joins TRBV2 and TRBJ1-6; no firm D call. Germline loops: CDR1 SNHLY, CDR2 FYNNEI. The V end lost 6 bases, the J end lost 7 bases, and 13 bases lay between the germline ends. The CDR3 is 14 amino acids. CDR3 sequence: CASRVPGQNSPLHF. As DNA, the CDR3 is TGTGCCAGCAGAGTCCCGGGCCAAAATTCACCCCTCCACTTT.